This T cell receptor (beta chain) came from a study of OX40 agonist ivuxolimab in advanced cancers. Looking at the study overall: Cancers in dose escalation were hepatocellular, melanoma, renal cell and head and neck. Earlier anti-PD-1, anti-PD-L1 or anti-CTLA-4 therapy was permitted; roughly 37% had received some.

The CDR3 is made up of 12 amino acids. V trimming: 4 bases; J trimming: 16 bases; junction bases outside the gene matches: 10. Germline V CDR1 and CDR2: MNHNY, SVGAGI (reference sequence). The method was immunoSEQ multiplex PCR; TCRdb's version includes in-frame clones alone and lacks a portion of them. The data show 70,000 to 90,000 clones, roughly nine tenths seen once. Prior autoimmune disease or systemic immunosuppression barred patients. Concerning this clone itself: Its antigen is as yet unknown.

Regarding the study as a whole: On average, CD8+ T cells had more expanded clones than CD4+.

The V gene is TRBV6-6, the J gene TRBJ2-1; TRBD1 matches at 7 bases. The material was CD4+ or CD8+ T cells sorted from blood, obtained in a trial of the OX40 agonist ivuxolimab. The clonotype comes from an adult with an advanced solid tumor such as melanoma, head and neck, liver or kidney cancer. CDR3 sequence: CASSLGQARSFF. DNA of the CDR3: TGTGCCAGCAGTTTAGGACAGGCCCGAAGTTTCTTC.